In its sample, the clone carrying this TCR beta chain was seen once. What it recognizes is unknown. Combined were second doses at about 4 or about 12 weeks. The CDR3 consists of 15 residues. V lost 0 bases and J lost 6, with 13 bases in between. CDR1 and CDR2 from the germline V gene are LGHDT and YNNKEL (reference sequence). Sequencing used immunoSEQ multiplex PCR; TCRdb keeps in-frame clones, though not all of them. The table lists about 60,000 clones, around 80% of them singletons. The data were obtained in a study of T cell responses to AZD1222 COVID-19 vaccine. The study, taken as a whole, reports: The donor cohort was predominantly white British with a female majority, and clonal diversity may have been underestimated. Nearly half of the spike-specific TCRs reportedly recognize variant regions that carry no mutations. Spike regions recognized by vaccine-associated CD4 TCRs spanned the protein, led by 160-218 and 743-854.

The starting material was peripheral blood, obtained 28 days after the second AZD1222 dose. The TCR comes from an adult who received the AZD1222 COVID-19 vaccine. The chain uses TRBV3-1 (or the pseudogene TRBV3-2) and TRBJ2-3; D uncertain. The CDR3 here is CASSQDWLESDTQYF. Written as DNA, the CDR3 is TGTGCCAGCAGCCAAGATTGGCTAGAATCGGATACGCAGTATTTT.